This T cell receptor beta chain was captured in a study of memory B cells and T cells in multiple sclerosis. General study points: Normalization was needed because clone-set size differences affected shared clonotype counts.

Germline CDR1 reads SGDLS; CDR2 reads YYNGEE. V lost 2 bases to trimming and J lost 5 bases, with 13 bases between them. The CDR3 covers 15 residues. This clone appeared a single time. Antigen: not known. Libraries were prepared by immunoSEQ multiplex PCR; TCRdb keeps only in-frame clonotypes and omits some of them. In the table there are about 7,600 clones, around three fifths of which are singletons. The sample comprised memory (CD45RO+) CD8+ T cells from blood. The J gene is TRBJ2-2, the V gene TRBV9; D is possibly TRBD2 (6 bases). The TCR originated in a human donor with multiple sclerosis. This CDR3 reads CASSVRDSTTGELFF. CDR3 coding DNA: TGTGCCAGCAGCGTCAGGGACTCAACGACCGGGGAGCTGTTTTTT.